The 30 T cell receptor beta chains given below trace back to one sample, sequenced in a study of cytomegalovirus exposure and HLA in healthy donors. It was with 60 Vbeta and 13 Jbeta primers that the PCR ran. Clones were sequenced by immunoSEQ multiplex PCR, and TCRdb holds only the in-frame ones, with some missing. The sample contains some 150,000 clones, approximately 80% of which appear only once. The specimen was PBMCs. The receptor set was obtained from a female donor in good health and CMV-seropositive.

This clone came up a few times. The V gene is TRBV2, the J gene TRBJ1-5; the match to TRBD1 covers 7 bases. Germline CDR1 is SNHLY and CDR2 is FYNNEI. The V and J ends lost 5 bases and 0 bases, in that order; junction bases with no gene match: 7. The CDR3 sequence is 16 residues long. CDR3 DNA sequence: TGTGCCAGCAGTCCGACAGGGTTACTTAGCAATCAGCCCCAGCATTTT. Protein: CASSPTGLLSNQPQHF.

This sequence joins TRBV4-1 and TRBJ2-7, with 8 bases lining up with TRBD1. CDR1 is MGHRA and CDR2 is YSYEKL in the germline V gene. J gave up 3 bases and V 0 bases, and 10 bases lay outside the gene matches. The CDR3 has 17 amino acids. In DNA form, the CDR3 reads TGCGCCAGCAGCCAAGATGAGGACAGGGAAAACTACTACGAGCAGTACTTC. Protein: CASSQDEDRENYYEQYF.

V usage is TRBV28 and J usage is TRBJ1-4, with 9 bases aligning to TRBD1. The CDR3 covers 20 residues. Per the germline V gene, CDR1 is MDHEN and CDR2 is SYDVKM. The junction had 22 bases not matched to a gene; V was cut back by 6 bases and J by 5 bases. The CDR3: CASRQVLPPGQGFGNEKLFF. As DNA, the CDR3 is TGTGCCAGCAGACAAGTATTACCACCGGGACAGGGTTTTGGGAATGAAAAACTGTTTTTT.

The rearrangement links TRBV5-1 to TRBJ2-2; TRBD1 is a possible D gene (6 bases). CDR3 length equals 14 residues. CDR1 and CDR2 from the germline V gene are SGHRS and YFSETQ. Trimming took off 4 bases at V and 3 bases at J, with 10 bases between the two ends. For the CDR3, the DNA is TGCGCCAGCAGCCCAGGGGATGACACCGGGGAGCTGTTTTTT. As protein: CASSPGDDTGELFF.

The chain couples TRBV6-4 to TRBJ2-2; D possibly corresponds to TRBD2 (6 bases). The CDR3 totals 14 residues. Germline V gene lookup returns CDR1 MRHNA and CDR2 SNTAGT. The V end lost 6 bases, the J end lost 4 bases, and 12 bases lay between the germline ends. The chain's CDR3 is CASRRSGLTGELFF. As DNA, the CDR3 is TGTGCCAGCAGGAGATCGGGACTCACCGGGGAGCTGTTTTTT.

V and J are TRBV11-2 and TRBJ2-1; 9 bases line up with TRBD2. Germline CDR1 and CDR2: SGHAT and FQNNGV. After removal of 2 bases from V and 10 bases from J, the junction contained 12 bases not matched to a gene. The CDR3 contains 16 residues. The CDR3 here is CASSLWGTSLREEQFF. The CDR3 nucleotides are TGTGCCAGCAGCTTATGGGGGACTAGCTTAAGAGAAGAGCAGTTCTTC.

The rearrangement joins TRBV9 to TRBJ2-1, with 10 bases aligning to TRBD2. The V gene's germline CDR1 is SGDLS and CDR2 YYNGEE. V was clipped by 3 bases and J by 3 bases; unmatched bases: 6. The CDR3 is 16 residues long. DNA of the CDR3: TGTGCCAGCAGCGCTGGACTAGCGGCTAACTACAATGAGCAGTTCTTC. Encoded protein: CASSAGLAANYNEQFF.

This clone was detected once. The chain employs TRBV7-7 and TRBJ2-7, with D possibly TRBD1 on 6 matching bases. The length of the CDR3 is 14 residues. Between the trimmed V and J ends, which lost 3 bases and 1 base, there was a span of 10 bases. Germline V lookup: CDR1 SSHAT, CDR2 FNYEAQ (reference sequence). The CDR3 DNA sequence: TGTGCCAGCAGCTTGAACAGGGCATCCTACGAGCAGTACTTC. Amino acid sequence: CASSLNRASYEQYF.

V and J are TRBV5-1 and TRBJ1-1; D unresolved. Germline V CDR1 and CDR2: SGHRS, YFSETQ. This CDR3 region has 16 residues. V was trimmed by 5 bases and J by 4 bases, leaving 21 bases between them. CDR3 protein: CASRWGREGRSTEAFF. CDR3 coding DNA: TGCGCCAGCAGATGGGGTAGGGAGGGAAGGAGCACTGAAGCTTTCTTT.

V is TRBV5-5 and J is TRBJ2-1; D is possibly TRBD1 (5 bases). V lost 6 bases and J 7 bases, leaving 26 bases between the germline ends. The germline gives CDR1 SGHKS, CDR2 YYEKEE (reference sequence). CDR3 length: 17 amino acids. CDR3 in DNA: TGTGCCAGCAAGTTGTTTTTCTCAGGTAAGGGGTGGAATGAGCAGTTCTTC. Its protein is CASKLFFSGKGWNEQFF.

The rearrangement links TRBV10-3 to TRBJ1-5; 9 nucleotides line up with TRBD1. The CDR3 runs to 16 residues. Trimming cost V 5 bases and J 5 bases; bases outside gene matches: 10. Germline-derived CDR1 and CDR2 are ENHRY and SYGVKD. In DNA, the CDR3 is TGTGCCATCAGTTCCGGGACAGGGTTGGCCCATCAGCCCCAGCATTTT. This codes for CAISSGTGLAHQPQHF.

This clone has more than one count but fewer than ten. The genes are TRBV9 and TRBJ1-3; TRBD1 might be the D (6 bases). This CDR3 is built from 15 residues. V gave up 3 bases and J gave up 4 bases, with 14 bases separating them. Germline lookup yields CDR1 SGDLS and CDR2 YYNGEE. The DNA for the CDR3 is TGTGCCAGCAGCGCTCAGGATACAGGGGGAAACACCATATATTTT. This translates into CASSAQDTGGNTIYF.

The gene calls are TRBV2 and TRBJ2-3, with D unresolved. Between the trimmed V and J ends, which lost 11 bases and 6 bases, there was a span of 18 bases. Germline values: CDR1 SNHLY, CDR2 FYNNEI. The CDR3 is 13 residues long. The chain's CDR3 is CAGHQNPGDTQYF. CDR3 coding DNA: TGTGCCGGCCACCAAAACCCCGGGGATACGCAGTATTTT.

This clone appeared once. This chain joins TRBV6-5 and TRBJ2-3; a weak D match, TRBD2 (5 bases). The CDR3 spans 15 residues. Germline lookup yields CDR1 MNHEY and CDR2 SVGAGI. Trimming took 2 bases from V and 4 from J, leaving 13 bases between them. The CDR3 spells CASSYQINSADTQYF. CDR3 bases: TGTGCCAGCAGTTACCAGATAAATAGCGCAGATACGCAGTATTTT.

The V call is TRBV2, the J call TRBJ2-6, with 11 bases that match TRBD1. Germline CDR1 is SNHLY and CDR2 is FYNNEI. This CDR3 contains 17 residues. V lost 6 bases, J lost 1 base, and 5 bases stayed unmatched. CDR3 nucleotides: TGTGCCAGCAGGGGGACAGGGGGGAGTTCTGGGGCCAACGTCCTGACTTTC. Its translation is CASRGTGGSSGANVLTF.

The chain uses TRBV18 and TRBJ2-1; TRBD2 aligns across 14 bases. The length of the CDR3 is 19 residues. J lost 3 bases, V lost 0 bases, and 7 bases had no gene match. Germline values: CDR1 KGHSH, CDR2 LQKENI. The CDR3 bases are TGTGCCAGCTCACCACCGACCGGGACTAGCGGGGGACTCTACAATGAGCAGTTCTTC. This sequence encodes CASSPPTGTSGGLYNEQFF.

This clone has only one observation. The J gene is TRBJ2-1, the V gene TRBV30; maybe TRBD1 (6 bases). Per germline, CDR1 GTSNPN and CDR2 SVGIG (reference sequence). V was cut by 4 bases and J by 0 bases, with 13 bases left in between. The CDR3 covers 15 residues. CDR3 DNA sequence: TGTGCCTGGACACCCGGGACAAACTCCTACAATGAGCAGTTCTTC. Its protein product is CAWTPGTNSYNEQFF.

This chain uses TRBV5-1 with TRBJ2-1, with 10 bases aligning to TRBD2. The CDR3 sequence is 17 residues long. V dropped 0 bases and J dropped 3; count of bases not matched to a gene: 6. CDR1 is SGHRS, CDR2 YFSETQ, per germline. CDR3 DNA sequence: TGCGCCAGCAGCTTGGATCCTAGCGGGAGTGGCTACAATGAGCAGTTCTTC. Protein sequence: CASSLDPSGSGYNEQFF. Combining the CDR3 with reference TRBV5-1 and TRBJ2-1 gives the whole variable domain KAGVTQTPRYLIKTRGQQVTLSCSPISGHRSVSWYQQTPGQGLQFLFEYFSETQRNKGNFPGRFSGRQFSNSRSEMNVSTLELGDSALYLCASSLDPSGSGYNEQFFGPGTRLTVL.

The V and J genes are TRBV6-6 and TRBJ1-2; D possibly corresponds to TRBD1 (5 bases). Looked up from germline, CDR1 is MNHNY and CDR2 is SVGAGI (reference sequence). There are 11 residues in the CDR3. V gave up 8 bases and J gave up 7 bases, with 11 bases separating them. CDR3 coding DNA: TGTGCCAGCGGGCGGGGGGGTGGCTACACCTTC. Amino acids: CASGRGGGYTF.

This rearrangement joins TRBV28 to TRBJ1-6, with 7 bases lining up with TRBD1. Germline-derived CDR1 and CDR2 are MDHEN and SYDVKM. The CDR3 is 12 residues long. The V and J ends lost 8 bases and 7 bases, in that order; junction bases with no gene match: 2. CDR3 in DNA: TGTGCCAGCGGACAGGTCAATTCACCCCTCCACTTT. This encodes CASGQVNSPLHF.

The chain carries TRBV7-7 and TRBJ2-5; 10 nucleotides agree with TRBD1. V dropped 4 bases and J dropped 5; count of bases not matched to a gene: 7. Germline V gene data show CDR1 as SSHAT and CDR2 as FNYEAQ (reference sequence). CDR3 length: 15 amino acids. This CDR3 reads CASSYRTGGVETQYF. The CDR3 DNA is TGTGCCAGCAGCTACCGGACAGGGGGGGTGGAGACCCAGTACTTC.

This clone was recorded a few times. The chain joins TRBV7-9 to TRBJ1-4; TRBD1 might be the D (6 bases). The CDR3 has 18 residues. V gave up 5 bases and J gave up 0 bases, with 19 bases separating them. The germline CDR1 and CDR2 sequences are SEHNR and FQNEAQ (reference sequence). CDR3 bases: TGTGCCAGCAGCCCACGGGGGGACAACCTTGCAACTAATGAAAAACTGTTTTTT. This encodes CASSPRGDNLATNEKLFF.

This clone was recorded only once. The rearrangement uses TRBV5-4 and TRBJ2-5, with TRBD2 matching over 11 bases. The V and J ends lost 4 bases and 3 bases, in that order; junction bases with no gene match: 11. CDR1 is SGHNT and CDR2 is YYREEE in the germline V gene (reference sequence). The CDR3 length is 17 residues. The CDR3 nucleotides read TGTGCCAGCAGCCTAATCGCGGGACTAGCGGATAAAGAGACCCAGTACTTC. Protein product: CASSLIAGLADKETQYF.

V is TRBV18 and J is TRBJ2-5, with a weak D call TRBD2 (6 bases). This CDR3 region has 14 residues. V was trimmed by 5 bases and J by 5 bases, leaving 15 bases between them. CDR1 and CDR2 from the germline V gene are KGHSH and LQKENI. CDR3 coding DNA: TGTGCCAGCTCATCAGACCCTGGGAGGGAGACCCAGTACTTC. Amino acids: CASSSDPGRETQYF.

The chain combines TRBV5-1 with TRBJ2-5; the D gene is possibly TRBD2 (6 bases). The CDR3 is 14 residues long. Germline V gene lookup returns CDR1 SGHRS and CDR2 YFSETQ. Trimming stripped 0 bases from V and 5 bases from J, with 11 bases between. CDR3 coding DNA: TGCGCCAGCAGCTTGGCCGAGGGGAGGGAGACCCAGTACTTC. This gives the protein CASSLAEGRETQYF.

The V call is TRBV15, the J call TRBJ1-4, with TRBD1 identical over 7 bases. Trimming cost V 1 base and J 4 bases; bases outside gene matches: 3. The CDR3 has 15 amino acids. Germline CDR1 and CDR2: LNHNV and YYDKDF (reference sequence). CDR3 region: CATSRGDRLNEKLFF. The CDR3 nucleotides are TGTGCCACCAGCAGAGGGGACAGACTTAATGAAAAACTGTTTTTT.

This chain uses TRBV28 with TRBJ2-5; D is possibly TRBD2 (6 bases). Trimming cost V 6 bases and J 2 bases, with 10 bases left between them. The CDR3 extends over 13 amino acids. Per the germline V gene, CDR1 is MDHEN and CDR2 is SYDVKM. The CDR3 reads CASRERVQETQYF. The CDR3 DNA follows: TGTGCCAGCAGAGAGCGGGTACAAGAGACCCAGTACTTC.

The chain joins TRBV6-1 to TRBJ1-1; D is ambiguous. Trimming removed 7 bases from V and 1 base from J, with 10 bases in between. From germline, CDR1 is MNHNS and CDR2 SASEGT. This CDR3 region has 13 residues. The DNA of the CDR3 is TGTGCCAGCACCTATAGTCAGAACACTGAAGCTTTCTTT. Translating gives CASTYSQNTEAFF.

This clone was seen only a few times. This chain joins TRBV5-4 and TRBJ1-5; D is undetermined. The CDR3 length is 12 residues. Germline values: CDR1 SGHNT, CDR2 YYREEE (reference sequence). Trimming pared 5 bases from V and 7 bases from J, leaving 10 bases between. The CDR3 bases are TGTGCCAGCAGTAATGACGGGCAGCCCCAGCATTTT. Translating gives CASSNDGQPQHF.

The chain employs TRBV4-2 and TRBJ2-5; D is unclear. The germline V and J ends were trimmed by 1 base and 4 bases, with 10 bases remaining between them. The CDR3 consists of 14 residues. Per germline, CDR1 LGHNA and CDR2 YNFKEQ. CDR3 sequence: CASSQGLVGETQYF. The CDR3 DNA sequence: TGTGCCAGCAGCCAAGGACTGGTAGGAGAGACCCAGTACTTC.